The 10 T cell receptor beta chains below come from one sample, sequenced in a study of Graves' ophthalmopathy and Graves' hyperthyroidism. From RNA, the CDR3 regions of TCR beta chains were amplified and sequenced. HTBI primers were used in a first-round RT-PCR, which preceded a second-round multiplex PCR. Each CDR3 protein is one row after TCRdb ran MiXCR on the multiplex PCR reads. The sample carries about 700,000 distinct CDR3 sequences, about two fifths recorded once. The specimen sequenced was peripheral blood. These receptors were obtained from an adult man with Graves' ophthalmopathy.

In its sample, this clonotype was seen many times. The gene calls are TRBV19 and TRBJ2-7; TRBD1 agrees at 7 bases. Germline CDR1 LNHDA, CDR2 SQIVND (reference sequence). The CDR3 contains 14 residues. V lost 4 bases, J lost 3 bases, and 6 bases stayed unmatched. The CDR3, as DNA: TGTGCCAGTAGTACAAAACAGGGGTACTACGAGCAGTACTTC. This codes for CASSTKQGYYEQYF. Full variable domain (rest looked up from reference TRBV19 and TRBJ2-7): DGGITQSPKYLFRKEGQNVTLSCEQNLNHDAMYWYRQDPGQGLRLIYYSQIVNDFQKGDIAEGYSVSREKKESFPLTVTSAQKNPTAFYLCASSTKQGYYEQYFGPGTRLTVT.

The chain employs TRBV10-3 and TRBJ2-3, with D perhaps TRBD2 (6 bases). V was cut by 2 bases and J by 4 bases, with 7 bases left in between. The CDR3 is 13 amino acids. The germline gives CDR1 ENHRY, CDR2 SYGVKD. This CDR3 is CAISETGADTQYF. In DNA form, the CDR3 reads TGTGCCATCAGTGAGACGGGGGCAGATACGCAGTATTTT.

This sequence joins TRBV2 and TRBJ2-7, with a weak D call TRBD2 (6 bases). The V end lost 9 bases, the J end lost 0 bases, and 21 bases lay between the germline ends. This CDR3 is built from 16 residues. The germline V gene has CDR1 SNHLY and CDR2 FYNNEI. The CDR3 sequence: CASEDPGLRSSYEQYF. CDR3 nucleotide sequence: TGTGCCAGTGAAGATCCGGGACTGAGGAGCTCCTACGAGCAGTACTTC.

Points on this clonotype: It may be a read error: a sequence one base away is much more abundant. This rearrangement joins TRBV5-1 to TRBJ2-5, with a weak D call TRBD1 (5 bases). V was clipped by 4 bases and J by 2 bases, with 12 bases between them. This CDR3 region has 14 residues. Germline V gene lookup returns CDR1 SGHRS and CDR2 YFSETQ. The chain's CDR3 is CASSTRGQQETQYF. CDR3 in DNA: TGCGCCAGCAGCACCCGAGGACAACAAGAGACCCAGTACTTC.

This clonotype was seen repeatedly, ten times or more. The chain is built from TRBV7-9 and TRBJ2-5, with 8 bases that match TRBD2. Germline CDR1 and CDR2: SEHNR and FQNEAQ (reference sequence). The CDR3 contains 17 residues. J gave up 0 bases and V 5 bases, and 11 bases lay outside the gene matches. In DNA, the CDR3 is TGTGCCAGCAGCCCATGGACTAGCTTCGAGTACCAAGAGACCCAGTACTTC. Amino acids: CASSPWTSFEYQETQYF.

Worth noting for this clonotype: At one end the junction does not follow the germline gene, possibly because of a read error. The chain couples TRBV10-3 to TRBJ1-4, with 7 nucleotides matching TRBD1. Germline V gene data show CDR1 as ENHRY and CDR2 as SYGVKD. The CDR3 has 16 residues. The CDR3 is CASSYTGEGTNEKLFF. CDR3 coding DNA: TGTGCCAGCAGTTACACAGGGGAGGGGACTAATGAAAAACTGTTTTTT.

This clonotype was detected only a few times. One junction end does not reproduce the germline sequence, and a read error may be involved. The rearrangement uses TRBV12-3 or TRBV12-4 and TRBJ1-1; D gene uncertain. The length of the CDR3 is 15 residues. CDR3 region: CASSFGDIQNTETFF. The DNA for the CDR3 is TGTGCCAGCAGTTTCGGAGACATCCAAAACACTGAAACTTTCTTT.

This clonotype was counted ten times or more. V gene TRBV7-2 combines with J gene TRBJ2-7; unclear D gene. Trimming took off 3 bases at V and 2 bases at J, with 11 bases between the two ends. Germline CDR1 reads SGHTA; CDR2 reads FQGNSA. The CDR3 is made up of 14 amino acids. The CDR3 here is CASSFDIIPYEQYF. Here the CDR3 DNA reads TGTGCCAGCAGCTTCGACATAATCCCCTACGAGCAGTACTTC.

This clonotype occurred many times. The J gene is TRBJ1-5, the V gene TRBV7-9; D unclear. CDR1 and CDR2 from the germline V gene are SEHNR and FQNEAQ (reference sequence). The length of the CDR3 is 13 residues. V was trimmed by 0 bases and J by 7 bases, leaving 7 bases between them. CDR3: CASSLAGRQPQHF. CDR3 nucleotides: TGTGCCAGCAGCTTAGCAGGGAGGCAGCCCCAGCATTTT.

A word on this clonotype: This clone may be a read error of a much larger clone one base away. The chain combines TRBV10-3 with TRBJ2-7; 7 bases match TRBD1. CDR1 ENHRY and CDR2 SYGVKD come from the germline V gene. The CDR3 loop spans 15 amino acids. V dropped 10 bases and J dropped 3; count of bases not matched to a gene: 15. CDR3 in amino acids: CASRLAAGGYYEQYF. The CDR3 DNA reads TGTGCCAGCAGGTTGGCGGCAGGGGGTTACTACGAGCAGTACTTC.